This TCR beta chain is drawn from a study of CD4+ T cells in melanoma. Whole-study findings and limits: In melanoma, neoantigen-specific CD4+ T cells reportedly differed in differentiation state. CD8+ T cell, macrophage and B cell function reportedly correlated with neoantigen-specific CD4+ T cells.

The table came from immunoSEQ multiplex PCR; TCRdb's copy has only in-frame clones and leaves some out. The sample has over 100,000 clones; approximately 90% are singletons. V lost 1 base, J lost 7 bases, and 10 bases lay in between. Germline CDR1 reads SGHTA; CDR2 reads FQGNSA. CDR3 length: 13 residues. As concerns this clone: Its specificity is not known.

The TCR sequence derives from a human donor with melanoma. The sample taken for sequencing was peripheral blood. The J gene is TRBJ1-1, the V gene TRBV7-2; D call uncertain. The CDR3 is CASSLDAGGEAFF. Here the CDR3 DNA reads TGTGCCAGCAGCTTAGATGCGGGAGGTGAAGCTTTCTTT. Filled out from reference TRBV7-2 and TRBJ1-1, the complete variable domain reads GAGVSQSPSNKVTEKGKDVELRCDPISGHTALYWYRQSLGQGLEFLIYFQGNSAPDKSGLPSDRFSAERTGGSVSTLTIQRTQQEDSAVYLCASSLDAGGEAFFGQGTRLTVV.